A single sample gave rise to the 31 T cell receptor beta chains below, sequenced in a study of blood T cell repertoires in COVID-19. The repertoire was sequenced with immunoSEQ multiplex PCR; TCRdb's copy has only in-frame clones and lacks some. The table has about 140,000 clones, roughly 84% seen once. Sequences were obtained from peripheral blood. These receptors all stem from a man aged 25-40 years with COVID-19, enrolled during active disease.

The chain carries TRBV10-2 and TRBJ2-5; no definite D call. From germline, CDR1 is WSHSY and CDR2 SAAADI. Trimming pared 2 bases from V and 5 bases from J, leaving 6 bases between. The CDR3 has 12 amino acids. For the CDR3, the DNA is TGCGCCAGCAGTGAGGTACGGGAGACCCAGTACTTC. Its protein product is CASSEVRETQYF.

The table lists this clone with a count of one. V usage is TRBV24-1 and J usage is TRBJ2-1; D perhaps matches TRBD2 (5 bases). Trimming took 3 bases from V and 7 from J, leaving 12 bases between them. This CDR3 spans 14 amino acids. CDR1 KGHDR and CDR2 SFDVKD come from the germline V gene. CDR3 coding DNA: TGTGCCACCAGTGATGGCCGGGATCCTAATGAGCAGTTCTTC. It codes for CATSDGRDPNEQFF.

Concerning this clone: The germline gene is not matched at one end of the junction; a read error may be the cause. The gene calls are TRBV9 and TRBJ2-3; 11 bases line up with TRBD2. The CDR3 has 19 residues. Looked up from germline, CDR1 is SGDLS and CDR2 is YYNGEE. The CDR3 reads CSSSTLLGSTSGDTDTQYF. The CDR3 DNA sequence: TGTTCCAGCAGCACTTTATTAGGGTCGACTAGCGGGGACACAGATACGCAGTATTTT.

The chain links TRBV29-1 to TRBJ2-7, with TRBD1 identical over 9 bases. Germline CDR1 and CDR2: SQVTM and ANQGSEA. CDR3 length: 13 residues. V lost 6 bases and J lost 3; bases outside the gene matches: 6. Here the CDR3 reads CSVVRTGDYEQYF. CDR3 nucleotides: TGCAGCGTCGTAAGGACAGGGGACTACGAGCAGTACTTC.

A single count supports this clone. V gene TRBV6-5 combines with J gene TRBJ2-2; D is perhaps TRBD1 (6 bases). V was pared by 4 bases and J by 9 bases, with 15 bases between. Germline V gives CDR1 MNHEY, CDR2 SVGAGI. This CDR3 region has 14 residues. In nucleotides, the CDR3 is TGTGCCAGCAGTTCAGTTCGGGACAACAGGGAGCTGTTTTTT. This translates into CASSSVRDNRELFF.

This clone was observed a few times. The chain combines TRBV11-2 with TRBJ2-1, with no clear D. This CDR3 is built from 14 residues. The germline V gene has CDR1 SGHAT and CDR2 FQNNGV. V lost 0 bases, J lost 9 bases, and 12 bases lay in between. In DNA, the CDR3 is TGTGCCAGCAGCTTAGATAGACAAGCCGGTGAGCAGTTCTTC. This translates into CASSLDRQAGEQFF.

The V call is TRBV4-2, the J call TRBJ2-2, with D unresolved. This CDR3 comprises 15 residues. Trimming shortened V by 4 bases and J by 1 base, and 10 bases separated the two germline ends. From germline, CDR1 is LGHNA and CDR2 YNFKEQ. The CDR3 spells CASSPGGLNTGELFF. The CDR3 DNA reads TGTGCCAGCAGCCCGGGTGGGTTGAACACCGGGGAGCTGTTTTTT.

This chain connects TRBV6-4 to TRBJ1-4; 12 bases agree with TRBD1. The CDR3 totals 19 residues. The junction had 9 bases not matched to a gene; V was cut back by 0 bases and J by 4 bases. The germline V gene has CDR1 MRHNA and CDR2 SNTAGT. CDR3 sequence: CASSDSNGTGGYVNEKLFF. The CDR3 DNA reads as TGTGCCAGCAGTGACTCGAATGGGACAGGGGGCTATGTTAATGAAAAACTGTTTTTT.

This chain connects TRBV7-3 to TRBJ2-4, with 7 nucleotides matching TRBD2. The CDR3 spans 15 residues. J lost 5 bases, V lost 2 bases, and 6 bases had no gene match. Germline lookup yields CDR1 SGHTA and CDR2 FQGTGA. Written as DNA, the CDR3 is TGTGCCAGCAGCTTAGGTTCTAGCGGAGAAAACATTCAGTACTTC. It specifies CASSLGSSGENIQYF. The whole variable domain, remainder taken from reference TRBV7-3 and TRBJ2-4, is GAGVSQTPSNKVTEKGKYVELRCDPISGHTALYWYRQSLGQGPEFLIYFQGTGAADDSGLPNDRFFAVRPEGSVSTLKIQRTERGDSAVYLCASSLGSSGENIQYFGAGTRLSVL.

This chain links TRBV27 with TRBJ1-5; TRBD1 matches 7 bases. Per the germline V gene, CDR1 is MNHEY and CDR2 is SMNVEV (reference sequence). Trimming removed 6 bases from V and 2 bases from J; junction bases left unmatched: 7. This CDR3 is built from 15 residues. Here the CDR3 DNA reads TGTGCCAGCAGCTCAGGGGGTGGGGGCAATCAGCCCCAGCATTTT. Translation gives CASSSGGGGNQPQHF.

J is TRBJ1-6 and V is TRBV19; TRBD1 matches 7 bases. The junction had 5 bases not matched to a gene; V was cut back by 4 bases and J by 8 bases. The CDR3 consists of 14 residues. From germline, CDR1 is LNHDA and CDR2 SQIVND (reference sequence). This CDR3 reads CASSKQGRDSPLHF. For the CDR3, the DNA is TGTGCCAGTAGTAAACAGGGGCGGGATTCACCCCTCCACTTT. The variable domain in full, completed from reference TRBV19 and TRBJ1-6, reads DGGITQSPKYLFRKEGQNVTLSCEQNLNHDAMYWYRQDPGQGLRLIYYSQIVNDFQKGDIAEGYSVSREKKESFPLTVTSAQKNPTAFYLCASSKQGRDSPLHFGNGTRLTVT.

The chain has TRBV12-3 or TRBV12-4 and TRBJ1-1, with unresolved D. This CDR3 is 13 amino acids long. Trimming removed 2 bases from V and 2 bases from J, with 6 bases in between. CDR3 coding DNA: TGTGCCAGCAGTTTACAGGCAAACACTGAAGCTTTCTTT. It translates to CASSLQANTEAFF.

The chain uses TRBV21-1 and TRBJ1-1; the DNA was not compared with TRBD1, the D call given in the table. TRBV21-1 is a recognized pseudogene. The CDR3 loop spans 16 amino acids. CDR3 coding DNA: TGTGCCAGCAGGGCATCCGGTGAGGGGGAAGACACTGAAGCTTTCTTT. Its protein is CASRASGEGEDTEAFF.

This chain links TRBV5-1 with TRBJ2-7; 12 positions agree with TRBD2. V shed 1 base, J shed 4 bases, and the junction held 6 bases outside the gene matches. Germline V gene lookup returns CDR1 SGHRS and CDR2 YFSETQ. This CDR3 comprises 16 residues. The CDR3 loop reads CASSLMLAGGSYEQYF. In DNA form, the CDR3 reads TGCGCCAGCAGCTTGATGCTAGCGGGAGGGTCGTACGAGCAGTACTTC.

The chain joins TRBV9 to TRBJ2-2, with D unclear. V was cut by 4 bases and J by 1 base, with 5 bases left in between. The CDR3 extends over 13 amino acids. Looked up from germline, CDR1 is SGDLS and CDR2 is YYNGEE. Here the CDR3 reads CASSLRNTGELFF. The CDR3 DNA reads TGTGCCAGCAGCCTCAGGAACACCGGGGAGCTGTTTTTT.

The J gene is TRBJ1-2, the V gene TRBV28, with D possibly matching TRBD1 (5 bases). This CDR3 is 16 amino acids long. V gave up 3 bases and J gave up 5 bases, with 19 bases separating them. The germline V gene has CDR1 MDHEN and CDR2 SYDVKM. This CDR3 reads CASSFLTRQFGYGYTF. Written as DNA, the CDR3 is TGTGCCAGCAGTTTCCTCACCCGACAGTTCGGATATGGCTACACCTTC.

This rearrangement joins TRBV3-1 (or the pseudogene TRBV3-2) to TRBJ1-6, with 8 bases that match TRBD1. The CDR3 extends over 15 amino acids. Germline CDR1 is LGHDT and CDR2 is YNNKEL (reference sequence). With V trimmed by 6 bases and J by 6 bases, 7 bases remained unmatched. DNA of the CDR3: TGTGCCAGCAGAAGACAGGGGCAACCTAATTCACCCCTCCACTTT. Its protein is CASRRQGQPNSPLHF.

The chain carries TRBV5-1 and TRBJ1-2; D unresolved. From germline, CDR1 is SGHRS and CDR2 YFSETQ. The CDR3 runs to 15 residues. Between the trimmed V and J ends, which lost 1 base and 0 bases, there was a span of 10 bases. CDR3 in amino acids: CASSLTSGANYGYTF. The CDR3 bases are TGCGCCAGCAGCTTGACCAGCGGAGCTAACTATGGCTACACCTTC. The variable domain in full, with the rest retrieved from reference TRBV5-1 and TRBJ1-2, is KAGVTQTPRYLIKTRGQQVTLSCSPISGHRSVSWYQQTPGQGLQFLFEYFSETQRNKGNFPGRFSGRQFSNSRSEMNVSTLELGDSALYLCASSLTSGANYGYTFGSGTRLTVV.

Here the CDR3 DNA reads TGTGCCAGCAGCTTAGCGCCTAGCGGTGGGCGAGAGACCCAGTACTTC. It yields the protein CASSLAPSGGRETQYF. The chain recombines TRBV7-9 with TRBJ2-5, with 7 bases identical to TRBD2. V was pared by 0 bases and J by 4 bases, with 8 bases of the junction left unmatched. The CDR3 is 16 amino acids. The V gene's germline CDR1 is SEHNR and CDR2 FQNEAQ (reference sequence).

V gene TRBV28 combines with J gene TRBJ2-7; D may be TRBD2 (5 bases). The germline V gene encodes CDR1 MDHEN and CDR2 SYDVKM. V lost 5 bases to trimming and J lost 6 bases, with 14 bases between them. This CDR3 comprises 13 residues. CDR3 coding DNA: TGTGCCAGCAGTGCGACTACCTTCGCCGAGCAGTACTTC. The encoded protein is CASSATTFAEQYF.

This chain joins TRBV25-1 and TRBJ2-2; 12 bases map to TRBD2. The germline gives CDR1 MGHDK, CDR2 SYGVNS. V lost 4 bases, J lost 7 bases, and 4 bases stayed unmatched. The CDR3 spans 15 residues. In DNA form, the CDR3 reads TGTGCCAGCAGTGGACTAGCGGGAGAAGTCGGGGAGCTGTTTTTT. This translates into CASSGLAGEVGELFF.

Only a few counts were recorded for this clone. The chain is built from TRBV19 and TRBJ1-1; no reliable D call. This CDR3 region has 16 residues. The germline gives CDR1 LNHDA, CDR2 SQIVND (reference sequence). V lost 0 bases, J lost 0 bases, and 11 bases lay in between. CDR3 sequence (DNA): TGTGCCAGTAGTATAGACGGGAGGATGATGAACACTGAAGCTTTCTTT. It yields the protein CASSIDGRMMNTEAFF.

This chain connects TRBV3-1 (or the pseudogene TRBV3-2) to TRBJ2-1, with TRBD2 identical over 13 bases. The CDR3 covers 18 residues. Trimming cost V 3 bases and J 0 bases; bases outside gene matches: 5. Germline V gene sequence: CDR1 LGHDT, CDR2 YNNKEL (reference sequence). In DNA form, the CDR3 reads TGTGCCAGCAGCCACACTAGCGGGAGGGCCTTCTCCTACAATGAGCAGTTCTTC. Encoded protein: CASSHTSGRAFSYNEQFF.

The gene calls are TRBV30 and TRBJ1-1; 12 bases are a match to TRBD1. The V gene's germline CDR1 is GTSNPN and CDR2 SVGIG (reference sequence). The junction had 7 bases not matched to a gene; V was cut back by 7 bases and J by 4 bases. The CDR3 consists of 14 residues. DNA of the CDR3: TGTGCCTCGGGACAGGGGGCGATCGGCACTGAAGCTTTCTTT. It specifies CASGQGAIGTEAFF.

This clone has just one count. This sequence joins TRBV30 and TRBJ1-2; 9 bases align to TRBD1. The CDR3 loop spans 13 amino acids. Germline V gives CDR1 GTSNPN, CDR2 SVGIG (reference sequence). Unmatched junction bases numbered 2, after V lost 3 bases and J lost 3 bases. The CDR3 DNA reads TGTGCCTGGAGCACAGGGGGCGACTATGGCTACACCTTC. It codes for CAWSTGGDYGYTF. Full variable domain (rest looked up from reference TRBV30 and TRBJ1-2): SQTIHQWPATLVQPVGSPLSLECTVEGTSNPNLYWYRQAAGRGLQLLFYSVGIGQISSEVPQNLSASRPQDRQFILSSKKLLLSDSGFYLCAWSTGGDYGYTFGSGTRLTVV.

This CDR3 reads CASSVDSREWSYEQYF. CDR3 coding DNA: TGTGCCAGCAGCGTAGATTCGCGGGAGTGGTCCTACGAGCAGTACTTC. The V call is TRBV9, the J call TRBJ2-7; TRBD2 matches at 7 bases. Germline V lookup: CDR1 SGDLS, CDR2 YYNGEE. V trimming: 0 bases; J trimming: 1 base; junction bases outside the gene matches: 7. The CDR3 has 16 amino acids. The complete variable domain, with remaining parts taken from reference TRBV9 and TRBJ2-7, reads DSGVTQTPKHLITATGQRVTLRCSPRSGDLSVYWYQQSLDQGLQFLIQYYNGEERAKGNILERFSAQQFPDLHSELNLSSLELGDSALYFCASSVDSREWSYEQYFGPGTRLTVT.

Comments on this clone: The sample contains more than one DNA sequence encoding this CDR3. For the CDR3, the DNA is TGCGCCAGCAGCCAAGTTGGCAGGGGCTCCTACAATGAGCAGTTCTTC. Amino acids: CASSQVGRGSYNEQFF. The rearrangement joins TRBV4-1 to TRBJ2-1, with D possibly being TRBD1 (6 bases). The V end was cut by 1 base, the J end by 0 bases, with 10 bases between. The CDR3 is 16 residues long. Germline V lookup: CDR1 MGHRA, CDR2 YSYEKL.

The V and J genes are TRBV19 and TRBJ2-3, with TRBD2 identical over 13 bases. The CDR3 is 17 residues long. Trimming cost V 3 bases and J 2 bases; bases outside gene matches: 5. Germline CDR1 LNHDA, CDR2 SQIVND (reference sequence). CDR3 loop: CASSMRLAGGLTDTQYF. As DNA, the CDR3 is TGTGCCAGTAGTATGCGACTAGCGGGAGGTCTCACAGATACGCAGTATTTT.

The chain joins TRBV2 to TRBJ1-1, with 9 bases matching TRBD1. Germline lookup yields CDR1 SNHLY and CDR2 FYNNEI. The CDR3 contains 14 residues. V lost 6 bases and J lost 4; bases outside the gene matches: 6. The CDR3 loop is CASRGDRVATEAFF. The CDR3 bases are TGTGCCAGCAGGGGGGACAGGGTGGCCACTGAAGCTTTCTTT.

The rearrangement uses TRBV6-5 and TRBJ1-1; TRBD1 aligns across 8 bases. J lost 9 bases, V lost 0 bases, and 6 bases had no gene match. CDR1 and CDR2 from the germline V gene are MNHEY and SVGAGI. The CDR3 consists of 14 residues. This CDR3 reads CASSYSDRADKAFF. The CDR3 DNA reads TGTGCCAGCAGTTACTCGGACAGGGCCGATAAAGCTTTCTTT.

The chain couples TRBV11-2 to TRBJ2-7, with 9 bases aligning to TRBD1. The CDR3 runs to 17 residues. Germline loops: CDR1 SGHAT, CDR2 FQNNGV. The ends lost 4 bases at V and 3 bases at J; junction bases unmatched: 13. In nucleotides, the CDR3 is TGTGCCAGCAGCTCATCTACAGGGGGCTCGAACTTCTACGAGCAGTACTTC. Amino acid sequence: CASSSSTGGSNFYEQYF.